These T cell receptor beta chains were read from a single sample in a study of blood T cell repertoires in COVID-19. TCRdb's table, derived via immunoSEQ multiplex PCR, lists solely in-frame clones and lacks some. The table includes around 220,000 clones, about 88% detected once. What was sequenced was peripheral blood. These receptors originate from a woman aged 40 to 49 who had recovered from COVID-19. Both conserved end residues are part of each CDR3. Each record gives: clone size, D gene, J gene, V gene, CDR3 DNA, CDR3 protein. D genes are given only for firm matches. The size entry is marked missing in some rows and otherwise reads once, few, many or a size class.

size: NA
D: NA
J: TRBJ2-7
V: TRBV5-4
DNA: TGTGCCAGCAGCCTGGGATTGGAGTACGAGCAGTACTTC
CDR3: CASSLGLEYEQYF

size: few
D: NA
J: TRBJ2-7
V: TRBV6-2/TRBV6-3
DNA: TGTGCCAGCAGTTACTCGACGCTGGGGGCCGAGCAGTACTTC
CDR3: CASSYSTLGAEQYF

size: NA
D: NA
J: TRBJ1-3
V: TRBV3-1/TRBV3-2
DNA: TGTGCCAGCAGCCAAGAGCGGGCGCGGAGAAGTTTGGGAAACACCATATATTTT
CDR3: CASSQERARRSLGNTIYF

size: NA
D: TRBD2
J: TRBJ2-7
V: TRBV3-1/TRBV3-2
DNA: TGTGCCAGCAGCGCGACTAGCTTGAGCTCCTACGAGCAGTACTTC
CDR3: CASSATSLSSYEQYF

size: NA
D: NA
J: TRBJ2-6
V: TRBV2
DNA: TGTGCCAGCAGTGAAGTGTCTTATGGGGCCAACGTCCTGACTTTC
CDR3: CASSEVSYGANVLTF

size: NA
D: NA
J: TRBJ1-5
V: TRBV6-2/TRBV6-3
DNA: TGTGCCAGCAGTTATTTGGCCAGGTACAATCAGCCCCAGCATTTT
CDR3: CASSYLARYNQPQHF

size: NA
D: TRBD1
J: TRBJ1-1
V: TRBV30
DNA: TGTGCCTGGAGCGGCGTACCGGGACAGGGAATGAACACTGAAGCTTTCTTT
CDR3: CAWSGVPGQGMNTEAFF

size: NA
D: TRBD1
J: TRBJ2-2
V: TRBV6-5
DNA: TGTGCCGTCAGGGTCCAGGGGGTTGGCACCGGGGAGCTGTTTTTT
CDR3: CAVRVQGVGTGELFF

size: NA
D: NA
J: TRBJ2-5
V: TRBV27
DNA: TGTGCCAGCAGTTTATTTTCAGGGGCAAGTCTTAAGACCCAGTACTTC
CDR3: CASSLFSGASLKTQYF

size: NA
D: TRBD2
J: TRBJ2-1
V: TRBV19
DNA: TGTGCCACCACGACTAGCGGGGGGAGCTCCTACAATGAGCAGTTCTTC
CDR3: CATTTSGGSSYNEQFF

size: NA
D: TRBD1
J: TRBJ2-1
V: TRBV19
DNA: TGTGCCAGTAAGGGACAGGGTAAGAATGAGCAGTTCTTC
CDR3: CASKGQGKNEQFF

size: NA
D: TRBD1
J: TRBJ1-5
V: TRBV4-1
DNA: TGCGCCAGCAGCCACCCCGACAGGGGTAGCAATCAGCCCCAGCATTTT
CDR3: CASSHPDRGSNQPQHF

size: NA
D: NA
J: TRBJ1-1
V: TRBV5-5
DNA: TGTGCCAGCAGCCCTGAGACAGGTTCGAACACTGAAGCTTTCTTT
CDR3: CASSPETGSNTEAFF

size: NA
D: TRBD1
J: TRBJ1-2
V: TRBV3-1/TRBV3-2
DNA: TGTGCCAGCAGCCGGACAGGGGGCGGGTATGGCTACACCTTC
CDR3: CASSRTGGGYGYTF

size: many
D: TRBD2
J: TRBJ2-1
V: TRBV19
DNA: TGTGCCAGTATGGAAATAGCGGGGGAAGTAAATGAGCAGTTCTTC
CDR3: CASMEIAGEVNEQFF

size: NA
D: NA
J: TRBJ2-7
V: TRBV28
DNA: TGTGCCAGCAGTTTAAAGGACACATACTACGAGCAGTACTTC
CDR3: CASSLKDTYYEQYF

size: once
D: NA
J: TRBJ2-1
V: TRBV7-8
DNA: TGTGCCAGCAGCTTTAGAGGAGGTACTCCCTACAATAATGAGCAGTTCTTC
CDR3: CASSFRGGTPYNNEQFF

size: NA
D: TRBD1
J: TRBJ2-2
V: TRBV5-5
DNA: TGTGCCAGCAGCGGGACAGGGGACACCGGGGAGCTGTTTTTT
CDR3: CASSGTGDTGELFF

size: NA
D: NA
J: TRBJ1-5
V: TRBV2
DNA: TGTGCCAGCACCTCGGGACTCCACAATCAGCCCCAGCATTTT
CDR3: CASTSGLHNQPQHF

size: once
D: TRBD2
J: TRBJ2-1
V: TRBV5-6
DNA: TGTGCCAGCAGCCTCGGGACTAGCGTTTACAATGAGCAGTTCTTC
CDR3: CASSLGTSVYNEQFF

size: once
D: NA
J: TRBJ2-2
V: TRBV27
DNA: TGTGCCAGCAGTTTATCGAAGTCCTACGGCACCGGGGAGCTGTTTTTT
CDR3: CASSLSKSYGTGELFF

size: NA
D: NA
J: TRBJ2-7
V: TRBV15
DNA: TGTGCCACCAGCAGATCTACAGGTTCCGCCTACGAGCAGTACTTC
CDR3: CATSRSTGSAYEQYF

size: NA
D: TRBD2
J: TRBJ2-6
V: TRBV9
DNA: TGTGCCAGCAGCAATCCTAGCGGGCCTTCTGGGGCCAACGTCCTGACTTTC
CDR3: CASSNPSGPSGANVLTF

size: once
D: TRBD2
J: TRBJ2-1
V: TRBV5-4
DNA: TGTGCCAGCAGCTTGGCGGGACTAGCGGACAATGAGCAGTTCTTC
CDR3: CASSLAGLADNEQFF

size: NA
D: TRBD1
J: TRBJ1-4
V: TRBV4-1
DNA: TGCGCCAGCAGCCCGGACAGGGGGCTTGAAGAAAAACTGTTTTTT
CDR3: CASSPDRGLEEKLFF

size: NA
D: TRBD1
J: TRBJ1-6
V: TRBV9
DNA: TGTGCCAGCAGCGCCGGAGGGACAGGGAATTCACCCCTCCACTTT
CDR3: CASSAGGTGNSPLHF

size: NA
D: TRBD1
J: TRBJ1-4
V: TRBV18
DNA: TGTGCCAGCTCACCACAAGCCGGGACAGGGACTGCAACTAATGAAAAACTGTTTTTT
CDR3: CASSPQAGTGTATNEKLFF

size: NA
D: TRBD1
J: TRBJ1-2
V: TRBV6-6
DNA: TGTGCCAGCAGGCGGACAGGAAACTATGGCTACACCTTC
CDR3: CASRRTGNYGYTF

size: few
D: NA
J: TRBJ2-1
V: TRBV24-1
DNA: TGTGCCACCAGTGATTTATATCGCAATGAGCAGTTCTTC
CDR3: CATSDLYRNEQFF

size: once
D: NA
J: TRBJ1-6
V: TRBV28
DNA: TGTGCCAGCACCCTTCCCCCCTATTCACCCCTCCACTTT
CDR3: CASTLPPYSPLHF

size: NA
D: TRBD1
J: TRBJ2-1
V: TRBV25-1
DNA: TGTGCCAGCAGTGTCACGGGACAGCCTTACAATGAGCAGTTCTTC
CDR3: CASSVTGQPYNEQFF

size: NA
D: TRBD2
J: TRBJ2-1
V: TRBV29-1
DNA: TGCAGCGGGGGTAGCAGACTAGCGGGAGGCGCCGATGAGCAGTTCTTC
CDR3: CSGGSRLAGGADEQFF

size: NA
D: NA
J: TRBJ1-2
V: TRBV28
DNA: TGTGCCAGCATCTCTACCCCCAACAGGGTACGGGGCTACACCTTC
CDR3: CASISTPNRVRGYTF

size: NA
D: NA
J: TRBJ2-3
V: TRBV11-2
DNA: TGTGCCAGCAGCTTGGCCTCCGTCCTCCAGTATTTT
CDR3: CASSLASVLQYF

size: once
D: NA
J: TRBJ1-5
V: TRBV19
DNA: TGTGCCAGTGGAGGGCTGCAGCCCCAGCATTTT
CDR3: CASGGLQPQHF

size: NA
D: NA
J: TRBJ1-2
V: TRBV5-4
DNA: TGTGCCAGCAGCTGGAGTCGCACCGACTATGGCTACACCTTC
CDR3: CASSWSRTDYGYTF

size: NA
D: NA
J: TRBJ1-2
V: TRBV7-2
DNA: TGTGCCAGCAGCTCTGGACAGATCTATGGCTACACCTTC
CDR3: CASSSGQIYGYTF

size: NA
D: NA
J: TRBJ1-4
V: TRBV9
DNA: TGTGCCAGCAGCGTATTCGGACAGAAGAATGAAAAACTGTTTTTT
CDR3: CASSVFGQKNEKLFF

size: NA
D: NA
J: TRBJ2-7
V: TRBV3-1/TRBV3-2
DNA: TGTGCCAGCAGCCAAGGCAGACACGGGGATGGCGAGCAGTACTTC
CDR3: CASSQGRHGDGEQYF

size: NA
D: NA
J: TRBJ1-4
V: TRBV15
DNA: TGTGCCACCCCGACGGGGGGTTTAAGTGAAAAACTGTTTTTT
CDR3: CATPTGGLSEKLFF

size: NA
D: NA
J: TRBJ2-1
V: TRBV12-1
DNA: TGTGCCAGCAGCGCCCGGACTAGCGGGGGTTTTGAGCAGTTCTTC
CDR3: CASSARTSGGFEQFF

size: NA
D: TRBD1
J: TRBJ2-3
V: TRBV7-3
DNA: TGTGCCAGCAGCAAAGGGCAGGGGGCCTTGGTTACGCAGTATTTT
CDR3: CASSKGQGALVTQYF

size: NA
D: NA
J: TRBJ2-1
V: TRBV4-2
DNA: TGTGCCAGCAGCCATTACACTAACAATGAGCAGTTCTTC
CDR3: CASSHYTNNEQFF

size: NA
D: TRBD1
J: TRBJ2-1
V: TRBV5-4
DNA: TGTGCCAGCAGCCCCGAGACAGGGCCCTACTACAATGAGCAGTTCTTC
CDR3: CASSPETGPYYNEQFF

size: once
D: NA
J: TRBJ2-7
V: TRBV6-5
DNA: TGTGCCAGCAGCCCAGGAGCGGTATCCTCCTACGAGCAGTACTTC
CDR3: CASSPGAVSSYEQYF

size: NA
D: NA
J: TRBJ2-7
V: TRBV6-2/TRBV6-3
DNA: TGTGCCAGCAGTTTTGGAGCCTACGAGCAGTACTTC
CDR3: CASSFGAYEQYF

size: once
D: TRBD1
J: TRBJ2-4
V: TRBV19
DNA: TGTGCCAGTAGTAACAACAGGGGGCCGAACATTCAGTACTTC
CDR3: CASSNNRGPNIQYF

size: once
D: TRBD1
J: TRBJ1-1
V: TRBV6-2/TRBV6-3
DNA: TGTGCCAGCAGACCTCGGACAGGGGCCCCACGGGGCGCTGAAGCTTTCTTT
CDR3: CASRPRTGAPRGAEAFF

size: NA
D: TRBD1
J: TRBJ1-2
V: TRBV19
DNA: TGTGCCAGTACCCGACAGGGGTGGAACTATGGCTACACCTTC
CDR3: CASTRQGWNYGYTF

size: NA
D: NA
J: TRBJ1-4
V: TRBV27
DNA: TGTGCCAGCAGTTTTCGGGGGAGGGGCGAAAAACTGTTTTTT
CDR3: CASSFRGRGEKLFF

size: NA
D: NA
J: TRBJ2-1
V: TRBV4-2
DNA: TGTGCCAGCAGCGGGGAGACATACAATGAGCAGTTCTTC
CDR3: CASSGETYNEQFF

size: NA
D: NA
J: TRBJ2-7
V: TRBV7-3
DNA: TGTGCCAGCAGCCCCCTAGGTGGAAACTACGAGCAGTACTTC
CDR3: CASSPLGGNYEQYF